The 24 T cell receptor beta chains presented below share a single source sample, sequenced in a study of blood T cell repertoires in COVID-19 (TCRdb year 2020). Preparation of the library involved the immunoSEQ multiplex PCR assay. TCRdb mirrors the immuneACCESS table, restricted to in-frame sequences. Some clones are absent from its copies; in checked studies, under half trace to an unresolved V gene, and the reason for the others is unknown. A total of over 600,000 clones appear in this sample, approximately 90% of them only once. The ten largest make up around 0.3% of the sample. Sequences were obtained from peripheral blood. All receptors come from a woman younger than 30 with acute or convalescent COVID-19.

The V call is TRBV6-4, the J call TRBJ2-1; the match to TRBD2 covers 8 bases. Trimming removed 2 bases from V and 8 bases from J; junction bases left unmatched: 11. CDR1 and CDR2 (germline): MRHNA, SNTAGT. The CDR3 runs to 16 residues. CDR3 coding DNA: TGTGCCAGCAGTGACCTCCCGGCGGGGGGCAGAGATGAGCAGTTCTTC. Protein sequence: CASSDLPAGGRDEQFF.

This chain links TRBV4-1 with TRBJ1-1; D uncertain. The CDR3 is 14 residues long. Trimming cost V 0 bases and J 5 bases, with 10 bases left between them. Germline lookup yields CDR1 MGHRA and CDR2 YSYEKL. The chain's CDR3 is CASSQEGPGTEAFF. CDR3 nucleotides: TGCGCCAGCAGCCAAGAAGGCCCAGGAACTGAAGCTTTCTTT.

This chain joins TRBV7-2 and TRBJ2-7, with 14 bases identical to TRBD2. With V trimmed by 10 bases and J by 3 bases, 2 bases remained unmatched. The CDR3 consists of 13 residues. Per germline, CDR1 SGHTA and CDR2 FQGNSA. The CDR3 sequence is CAIGLAGGYEQYF. CDR3 DNA sequence: TGTGCCATCGGACTAGCGGGGGGCTACGAGCAGTACTTC. Combining the CDR3 with reference TRBV7-2 and TRBJ2-7 gives the whole variable domain GAGVSQSPSNKVTEKGKDVELRCDPISGHTALYWYRQSLGQGLEFLIYFQGNSAPDKSGLPSDRFSAERTGGSVSTLTIQRTQQEDSAVYLCAIGLAGGYEQYFGPGTRLTVT.

The genes are TRBV21-1 and TRBJ2-7; the table gives TRBD2 as D, unverified against the DNA. TRBV21-1 is listed as a pseudogene. This CDR3 is 15 amino acids long. The DNA of the CDR3 is TGTGCCAGCCTTGAGGAGGGCGGACTCTCCTACGAGCAGTACTTC. Amino acid sequence: CASLEEGGLSYEQYF.

This clone was seen only once. The chain employs TRBV24-1 and TRBJ2-7, with 8 bases lining up with TRBD1. After removal of 9 bases from V and 5 bases from J, the junction contained 5 bases not matched to a gene. This CDR3 contains 12 residues. Germline V gives CDR1 KGHDR, CDR2 SFDVKD. CDR3 coding DNA: TGTGCCACCCAGGACAGGGACCACGAGCAGTACTTC. Translating it yields CATQDRDHEQYF.

As concerns this clone: Other DNA sequences in the sample encode the same CDR3. This rearrangement joins TRBV27 to TRBJ1-5; D is perhaps TRBD1 (6 bases). The CDR3 contains 14 residues. Germline V gene data show CDR1 as MNHEY and CDR2 as SMNVEV (reference sequence). V gave up 3 bases and J gave up 3 bases, with 9 bases separating them. As DNA, the CDR3 is TGTGCCAGCAGTTTTTCAGGGGTCAATCAGCCCCAGCATTTT. Translating it yields CASSFSGVNQPQHF.

The chain has TRBV24-1 and TRBJ1-2; 7 nucleotides agree with TRBD1. CDR1 is KGHDR and CDR2 is SFDVKD in the germline V gene. There are 12 residues in the CDR3. V shed 5 bases, J shed 8 bases, and the junction held 4 bases outside the gene matches. CDR3 bases: TGTGCCACCAGTGTACAGGGGTCGGGCTACACCTTC. Translation gives CATSVQGSGYTF.

The chain is built from TRBV6-2 or TRBV6-3 and TRBJ2-1; the match to TRBD1 covers 7 bases. The CDR3 runs to 14 residues. Trimming removed 4 bases from V and 6 bases from J; junction bases left unmatched: 6. The germline V gene has CDR1 MNHEY and CDR2 SVGEGT. Here the CDR3 DNA reads TGTGCCAGCAGTTCCGGGACAGCTCCCAATGAGCAGTTCTTC. It encodes CASSSGTAPNEQFF.

The genes are TRBV7-8 and TRBJ1-1; D is perhaps TRBD1 (5 bases). This CDR3 is built from 15 residues. Germline lookup yields CDR1 SGHVS and CDR2 FQNEAQ. V was pared by 1 base and J by 4 bases, with 13 bases between. The CDR3 spells CASSLGGGFGTEAFF. CDR3 bases: TGTGCCAGCAGCTTAGGTGGGGGGTTTGGCACTGAAGCTTTCTTT.

J is TRBJ2-7 and V is TRBV7-2, with 9 bases lining up with TRBD1. Germline V CDR1 and CDR2: SGHTA, FQGNSA. The trim removed 4 bases at V and 4 bases at J, leaving 17 bases unmatched. The CDR3 is made up of 18 amino acids. In nucleotides, the CDR3 is TGTGCCAGCAGCTCGAGACAGGGGGGCATTTATTTTAGTTACGAGCAGTACTTC. The encoded protein is CASSSRQGGIYFSYEQYF.

The CDR3 DNA is TGTGCCAGCAGTTACACAGGGTCTGAAGCTTTCTTT. Its translation is CASSYTGSEAFF. This sequence joins TRBV6-6 and TRBJ1-1, with D perhaps matching TRBD1 (6 bases). The CDR3 consists of 12 residues. With 2 bases removed from V and 6 bases from J, the gap between germline ends came to 7 bases. Germline V gene data show CDR1 as MNHNY and CDR2 as SVGAGI (reference sequence).

The genes are TRBV5-8 and TRBJ1-5, with D hard to call. The germline V and J ends were trimmed by 5 bases and 1 base, with 7 bases remaining between them. Looked up from germline, CDR1 is SGHTS and CDR2 is YDEGEE. The CDR3 length is 13 residues. Here the CDR3 DNA reads TGTGCCAGCAGTCCCTTAAGCAATCAGCCCCAGCATTTT. It encodes CASSPLSNQPQHF.

V is TRBV9 and J is TRBJ1-1, with D perhaps matching TRBD1 (5 bases). V gave up 2 bases and J gave up 7 bases, with 15 bases separating them. Germline CDR1 reads SGDLS; CDR2 reads YYNGEE. The CDR3 is 14 residues long. Here the CDR3 reads CASSVVTVVGEAFF. CDR3 nucleotide sequence: TGTGCCAGCAGCGTCGTGACAGTTGTTGGTGAAGCTTTCTTT.

The rearrangement uses TRBV9 and TRBJ2-2, with a possible D match to TRBD1 (6 bases). This CDR3 is built from 16 residues. V was shortened by 1 base and J by 2 bases, with 12 bases between the two germline ends. The V gene's germline CDR1 is SGDLS and CDR2 YYNGEE. The CDR3 region has the DNA TGTGCCAGCAGCGTAACCCCAGGGGTAAACACCGGGGAGCTGTTTTTT. Protein product: CASSVTPGVNTGELFF. Complete variable domain (other parts from reference TRBV9 and TRBJ2-2): DSGVTQTPKHLITATGQRVTLRCSPRSGDLSVYWYQQSLDQGLQFLIQYYNGEERAKGNILERFSAQQFPDLHSELNLSSLELGDSALYFCASSVTPGVNTGELFFGEGSRLTVL.

As DNA, the CDR3 is TGTGCCAGCAGTGAATCCCGACAGGGATGGTGGGAAAAACTGTTTTTT. It specifies CASSESRQGWWEKLFF. V and J are TRBV6-1 and TRBJ1-4; 7 bases line up with TRBD1. V was clipped by 2 bases and J by 8 bases; unmatched bases: 11. This CDR3 is built from 16 residues. CDR1 is MNHNS and CDR2 is SASEGT in the germline V gene.

This clone was recorded once. The chain employs TRBV6-6 and TRBJ1-5, with D perhaps matching TRBD1 (6 bases). Trimming removed 2 bases from V and 4 bases from J, with 9 bases in between. The V gene's germline CDR1 is MNHNY and CDR2 SVGAGI (reference sequence). The CDR3 is made up of 14 amino acids. The CDR3 coding sequence is TGTGCCAGCAGTTACGGACAGACTAATCAGCCCCAGCATTTT. Protein product: CASSYGQTNQPQHF.

V is TRBV7-6 and J is TRBJ1-4; the D is unclear. CDR1 is SGHVS and CDR2 is FNYEAQ in the germline V gene. This CDR3 comprises 15 residues. The germline V and J ends were trimmed by 5 bases and 11 bases, with 21 bases remaining between them. The CDR3 loop reads CASSPSSDRGRKLFF. CDR3 DNA: TGTGCCAGCAGCCCCAGTTCGGATAGAGGGCGGAAACTGTTTTTT.

CDR3 in DNA: TGTGCCAGCCTGACAGGGAATGGAAACACCATATATTTT. The encoded protein is CASLTGNGNTIYF. V gene TRBV12-3 or TRBV12-4 combines with J gene TRBJ1-3; TRBD1 aligns across 7 bases. The CDR3 covers 13 residues. Trimming took 8 bases from V and 3 from J; bases not matched to a gene: 4.

The chain is built from TRBV12-5 and TRBJ1-2; 7 bases match TRBD1. V shed 2 bases and J 4 bases; nucleotides not matched to a gene: 7. The CDR3 consists of 15 residues. The germline CDR1 and CDR2 sequences are LGHNT and FRNRAP. Here the CDR3 DNA reads TGTGCTAGTGGTTTGATAAGGGGGCGCGGCTATGGCTACACCTTC. Its translation: CASGLIRGRGYGYTF. Full variable domain (rest looked up from reference TRBV12-5 and TRBJ1-2): DARVTQTPRHKVTEMGQEVTMRCQPILGHNTVFWYRQTMMQGLELLAYFRNRAPLDDSGMPKDRFSAEMPDATLATLKIQPSEPRDSAVYFCASGLIRGRGYGYTFGSGTRLTVV.

The V gene is TRBV6-5, the J gene TRBJ2-2; possibly TRBD1 for D (5 bases). From germline, CDR1 is MNHEY and CDR2 SVGAGI. V lost 6 bases to trimming and J lost 5 bases, with 10 bases between them. CDR3 size: 13 residues. CDR3 residues: CASSGHPTGELFF. The DNA for the CDR3 is TGTGCCAGCAGCGGACACCCGACCGGGGAGCTGTTTTTT.

The table lists this clone with a few counts. The gene calls are TRBV11-2 and TRBJ2-7, with TRBD2 identical over 7 bases. With 3 bases clipped from V and 5 bases from J, the junction kept 7 bases outside the gene matches. The CDR3 is 14 amino acids. Germline assignment: CDR1 SGHAT and CDR2 FQNNGV. The CDR3 sequence is CASSLEAGVHEQYF. CDR3 DNA: TGTGCCAGCAGCTTGGAGGCGGGGGTCCACGAGCAGTACTTC.

CDR3 loop: CASSLEDNEQFF. The CDR3 coding sequence is TGTGCCAGCAGTTTAGAAGACAATGAGCAGTTCTTC. The V gene is TRBV6-2 or TRBV6-3, the J gene TRBJ2-1; the D is unclear. V shed 4 bases and J shed 5 bases, with 6 bases lying between them. This CDR3 is 12 amino acids long. Germline V CDR1 and CDR2: MNHEY, SVGEGT.

V usage is TRBV7-3 and J usage is TRBJ2-3, with a possible D match to TRBD1 (6 bases). Trimming took 2 bases from V and 1 from J, leaving 13 bases between them. The CDR3 is made up of 16 amino acids. Germline values: CDR1 SGHTA, CDR2 FQGTGA. Written as DNA, the CDR3 is TGTGCCAGCAGCTTAGGATCCAGGGGCCGCACAGATACGCAGTATTTT. Translation gives CASSLGSRGRTDTQYF.

The chain joins TRBV5-8 to TRBJ2-5; tentatively, D is TRBD1 (6 bases). The CDR3 runs to 14 residues. Trimming cost V 1 base and J 1 base, with 8 bases left between them. Per the germline V gene, CDR1 is SGHTS and CDR2 is YDEGEE. This chain's CDR3 is CASSLWDTQETQYF. DNA for the CDR3: TGTGCCAGCAGCTTGTGGGACACCCAAGAGACCCAGTACTTC.